One and the same sample provided the 20 T cell receptor beta chains below, sequenced in a study of identical twins. TCRdb recomputed calls from the 5' RACE reads with MiXCR, one row per CDR3 protein. The table shows under 300,000 distinct CDR3 sequences, with roughly 13% occurring only once. The sequencing sample was made of memory (CD45RO+) T cells sorted from blood. The source is a woman aged 18 to 35 in good health.

This clonotype was seen many times. V and J are TRBV20-1 and TRBJ1-1; TRBD1 aligns across 8 bases. There are 14 residues in the CDR3. The J segment lost 4 bases and the V segment lost 6 bases, leaving 10 bases of the junction unmatched. Germline V gives CDR1 DFQATT, CDR2 SNEGSKA (reference sequence). This CDR3 is CSAQGARRVTEAFF. CDR3 coding DNA: TGCAGTGCCCAGGGGGCGCGTCGGGTCACTGAAGCTTTCTTT.

The V call is TRBV6-1, the J call TRBJ1-4; the D gene is possibly TRBD1 (6 bases). Germline CDR1 reads MNHNS; CDR2 reads SASEGT. V lost 5 bases and J lost 8, with 15 bases in between. The CDR3 consists of 14 residues. CDR3 region: CASSPDRRGEKLFF. Written as DNA, the CDR3 is TGTGCCAGCAGTCCCGACAGAAGGGGGGAAAAACTGTTTTTT.

The chain couples TRBV3-1 to TRBJ2-1; 13 bases match TRBD2. The junction had 3 bases not matched to a gene; V was cut back by 4 bases and J by 6 bases. This CDR3 has 15 amino acids. Germline CDR1 reads LGHDT; CDR2 reads YNNKEL (reference sequence). The CDR3, as DNA: TGTGCCAGCAGCCGGAGGACTAGCGGGGGCAATGAGCAGTTCTTC. It is translated as CASSRRTSGGNEQFF.

The CDR3 loop reads CASNGRDLSSYNEQFF. DNA of the CDR3: TGTGCTAGCAACGGCCGAGACCTAAGCTCCTACAATGAGCAGTTCTTC. V gene TRBV12-5 combines with J gene TRBJ2-1, with no clear D. The germline V and J ends were trimmed by 9 bases and 0 bases, with 18 bases remaining between them. The length of the CDR3 is 16 residues. Germline assignment: CDR1 LGHNT and CDR2 FRNRAP.

This chain connects TRBV11-2 to TRBJ2-7; 7 nucleotides match TRBD1. Germline values: CDR1 SGHAT, CDR2 FQNNGV. J was trimmed by 5 bases and V by 7 bases; bases with no gene match: 14. The CDR3 sequence is 15 residues long. CDR3: CASNLGQTPVDEQYF. DNA of the CDR3: TGTGCCAGCAACCTGGGACAGACACCAGTGGACGAGCAGTACTTC.

This clonotype was recorded at least ten times. The chain links TRBV24-1 to TRBJ2-3; possible D gene TRBD2, 5 bases. CDR3 length equals 14 residues. Germline assignment: CDR1 KGHDR and CDR2 SFDVKD. Trimming shortened V by 1 base and J by 5 bases, and 9 bases separated the two germline ends. Written as DNA, the CDR3 is TGTGCCACCAGTGATTTCCAACTAGGAGATACGCAGTATTTT. It codes for CATSDFQLGDTQYF.

This clonotype was seen a few times. This chain uses TRBV3-1 with TRBJ2-1; TRBD2 matches 7 bases. The V gene's germline CDR1 is LGHDT and CDR2 YNNKEL (reference sequence). The J segment lost 7 bases and the V segment lost 1 base, leaving 4 bases of the junction unmatched. The CDR3 is 14 amino acids. The CDR3 here is CASSQGGGSNEQFF. CDR3 DNA sequence: TGTGCCAGCAGCCAAGGGGGGGGTTCAAATGAGCAGTTCTTC.

This sequence joins TRBV10-3 and TRBJ1-4; 7 nucleotides align to TRBD1. CDR1 is ENHRY and CDR2 is SYGVKD in the germline V gene. After removal of 5 bases from V and 10 bases from J, the junction contained 10 bases not matched to a gene. The CDR3 sequence is 14 residues long. The CDR3 sequence is CAISPDRADGKLFF. Here the CDR3 DNA reads TGTGCCATCAGTCCAGACAGGGCGGATGGAAAACTGTTTTTT.

This clonotype appeared many times. The CDR3 sequence: CASSSFEGVIYNEQFF. CDR3 bases: TGTGCCAGCAGCTCCTTCGAGGGAGTTATCTACAATGAGCAGTTCTTC. This sequence joins TRBV7-8 and TRBJ2-1; TRBD2 might be the D (5 bases). From germline, CDR1 is SGHVS and CDR2 FQNEAQ. CDR3 length: 16 residues. Trimming left V 4 bases short and J 3 bases short, with 16 bases between.

This clonotype was recorded a few times. CDR3 bases: TGCGCCAGCAGCCCCTCTAGGCCAGGGGCAGGGTACGAGCAGTACTTC. Amino acids: CASSPSRPGAGYEQYF. V gene TRBV4-1 combines with J gene TRBJ2-7; a weak D match, TRBD1 (6 bases). Trimming took 4 bases from V and 4 from J, leaving 20 bases between them. The germline gives CDR1 MGHRA, CDR2 YSYEKL. The CDR3 is 16 residues long.

This clonotype has a count of ten or more. The chain combines TRBV20-1 with TRBJ2-3, with 10 bases lining up with TRBD2. The CDR3 length is 14 residues. Losses at the gene ends were 6 bases for V and 6 bases for J; bases not matched to a gene: 9. In germline, CDR1 is DFQATT, CDR2 SNEGSKA (reference sequence). The CDR3 coding sequence is TGCAGTGCCCCCCCCAGCGGGGGGGCTGATACGCAGTATTTT. Translation: CSAPPSGGADTQYF.

The chain combines TRBV18 with TRBJ2-1; 13 bases fit TRBD2. V lost 4 bases and J lost 0; bases outside the gene matches: 3. Germline values: CDR1 KGHSH, CDR2 LQKENI. The CDR3 consists of 17 residues. The CDR3 spells CASSLRTSGSSYNEQFF. The CDR3 nucleotides read TGTGCCAGCTCACTTCGGACTAGCGGGAGCTCCTACAATGAGCAGTTCTTC.

In its sample, this clonotype was seen many times. The rearrangement links TRBV20-1 to TRBJ2-4; D ambiguous. The CDR3 contains 11 residues. Germline V gene lookup returns CDR1 DFQATT and CDR2 SNEGSKA (reference sequence). V was pared by 2 bases and J by 9 bases, with 8 bases between. The CDR3 here is CSARIGSIQYF. The CDR3 coding sequence is TGCAGTGCTAGAATAGGAAGCATTCAGTACTTC.

This clonotype was counted only a few times. This chain links TRBV12-3 or TRBV12-4 with TRBJ1-1, with a possible D match to TRBD1 (5 bases). The CDR3 is 13 residues long. Trimming stripped 6 bases from V and 6 bases from J, with 14 bases between. CDR3 residues: CASRPGTWAEAFF. CDR3 DNA: TGTGCCAGCAGACCAGGGACCTGGGCTGAAGCTTTCTTT.

This clonotype was recorded at least ten times. The V gene is TRBV3-1, the J gene TRBJ2-4; no firm D call. Trimming pared 1 base from V and 3 bases from J, leaving 7 bases between. Looked up from germline, CDR1 is LGHDT and CDR2 is YNNKEL (reference sequence). This CDR3 region has 14 residues. The CDR3 nucleotides are TGTGCCAGCAGCCAAGTCCTGGGCAAAAACATTCAGTACTTC. Its translation is CASSQVLGKNIQYF. Full variable domain (outside the CDR3, taken from reference TRBV3-1 and TRBJ2-4): DTAVSQTPKYLVTQMGNDKSIKCEQNLGHDTMYWYKQDSKKFLKIMFSYNNKELIINETVPNRFSPKSPDKAHLNLHINSLELGDSAVYFCASSQVLGKNIQYFGAGTRLSVL.

This clonotype was detected only a few times. The chain uses TRBV20-1 and TRBJ2-1; 7 bases match TRBD2. CDR1 and CDR2 from the germline V gene are DFQATT and SNEGSKA (reference sequence). V was pared by 3 bases and J by 1 base, with 3 bases of the junction left unmatched. The CDR3 extends over 14 amino acids. CDR3 DNA sequence: TGCAGTGCTAGGGTCGGGGGGTCCTACAATGAGCAGTTCTTC. It yields the protein CSARVGGSYNEQFF.

The chain uses TRBV29-1 and TRBJ2-7; D might be TRBD1 (6 bases). The CDR3 runs 12 residues. The V end lost 6 bases, the J end lost 4 bases, and 13 bases lay between the germline ends. In germline, CDR1 is SQVTM, CDR2 ANQGSEA. The CDR3 DNA reads as TGCAGCGTCCAACACAGGGCGTACGAGCAGTACTTC. Its translation is CSVQHRAYEQYF.

The chain has TRBV5-1 and TRBJ2-6, with D possibly being TRBD1 (5 bases). Germline CDR1 reads SGHRS; CDR2 reads YFSETQ. This CDR3 comprises 15 residues. The ends were cut back, 0 bases at V and 8 bases at J, with 12 bases in the middle. CDR3 sequence reads: CASSLGQSFSNVLTF. The CDR3 DNA reads as TGCGCCAGCAGCTTGGGACAGTCCTTTTCCAACGTCCTGACTTTC.

The chain carries TRBV20-1 and TRBJ1-6; 9 nucleotides line up with TRBD1. V gave up 2 bases and J gave up 10 bases; unmatched junction bases: 12. Germline values: CDR1 DFQATT, CDR2 SNEGSKA (reference sequence). CDR3 size: 16 residues. CDR3 nucleotides: TGCAGTGCTAGATGGGACAGGGCCTCTAAGGGATCACCCCTCCACTTT. This sequence encodes CSARWDRASKGSPLHF.

This clonotype turned up a few times. The chain recombines TRBV5-1 with TRBJ2-3; the match to TRBD2 covers 11 bases. V gave up 1 base and J gave up 0 bases; unmatched junction bases: 4. The CDR3 extends over 17 amino acids. CDR1 is SGHRS, CDR2 YFSETQ, per germline. CDR3 nucleotides: TGCGCCAGCAGCTTGAAGTCTAGCGGGGGGAGCACAGATACGCAGTATTTT. Translated: CASSLKSSGGSTDTQYF.